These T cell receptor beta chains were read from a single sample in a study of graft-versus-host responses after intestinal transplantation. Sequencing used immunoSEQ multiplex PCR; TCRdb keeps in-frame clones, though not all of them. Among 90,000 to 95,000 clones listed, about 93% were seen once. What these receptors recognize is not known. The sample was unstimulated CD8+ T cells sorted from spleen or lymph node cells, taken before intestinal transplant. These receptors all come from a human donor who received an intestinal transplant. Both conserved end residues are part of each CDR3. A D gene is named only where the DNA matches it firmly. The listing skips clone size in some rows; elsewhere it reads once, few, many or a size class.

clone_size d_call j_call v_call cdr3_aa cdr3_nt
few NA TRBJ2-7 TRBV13 CASSLGGYEQYF TGTGCCAGCAGCTTAGGGGGCTACGAGCAGTACTTC
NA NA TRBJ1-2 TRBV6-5 CASSYGTGSDGYTF TGTGCCAGCAGTTACGGAACAGGTTCGGATGGCTACACCTTC
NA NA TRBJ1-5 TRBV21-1 CASSSRDRVFSNQPQHF TGTGCCAGCAGCTCCCGGGACAGGGTTTTTAGCAATCAGCCCCAGCATTTT
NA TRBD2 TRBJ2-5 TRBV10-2 CASSKRGQETQYF TGCGCCAGCAGCAAGCGGGGCCAAGAGACCCAGTACTTC
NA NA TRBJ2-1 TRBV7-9 CASSSRTQFF TGTGCCAGCAGCTCCCGTACCCAGTTCTTC
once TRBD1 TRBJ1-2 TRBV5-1 CASSVSWDRGNYGYTF TGCGCCAGCAGCGTATCATGGGACAGGGGGAACTATGGCTACACCTTC
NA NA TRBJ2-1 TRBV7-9 CASSQGLLSSYNEQFF TGTGCCAGCAGCCAGGGTCTATTAAGCTCCTACAATGAGCAGTTCTTC
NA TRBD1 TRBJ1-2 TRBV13 CASSRGTGRSYGYTF TGTGCCAGCAGCAGAGGGACAGGGAGGAGCTATGGCTACACCTTC
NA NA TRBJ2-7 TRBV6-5 CASSAASFYYEQYF TGTGCCAGCAGTGCTGCTAGCTTTTACTACGAGCAGTACTTC
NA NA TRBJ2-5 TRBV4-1 CASSQTLDNQETQYF TGCGCCAGCAGCCAGACCCTGGATAACCAAGAGACCCAGTACTTC
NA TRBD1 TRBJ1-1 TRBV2 CASTEQGVNTEAFF TGTGCCAGCACCGAACAGGGGGTAAACACTGAAGCTTTCTTT
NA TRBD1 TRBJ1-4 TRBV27 CASSISQGRSGEKLFF TGTGCCAGCAGTATCTCACAGGGGCGGAGTGGGGAAAAACTGTTTTTT
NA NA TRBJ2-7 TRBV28 CASSLGAYEQYF TGTGCCAGCAGTTTAGGGGCCTACGAGCAGTACTTC
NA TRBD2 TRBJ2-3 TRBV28 CASSPTSGSTDTQYF TGTGCCAGCAGTCCCACTAGCGGGAGCACAGATACGCAGTATTTT
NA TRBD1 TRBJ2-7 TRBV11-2 CASRGGGTGALEQYF TGTGCCAGCAGGGGAGGGGGGACAGGGGCGTTGGAGCAGTACTTC
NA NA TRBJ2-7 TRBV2 CASSEAMFPYF TGTGCCAGCAGTGAAGCGATGTTTCCCTACTTC
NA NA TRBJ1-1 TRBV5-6 CASSFGRGTAFF TGTGCCAGCAGCTTCGGGCGGGGGACGGCTTTCTTT
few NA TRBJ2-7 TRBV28 CASTEGREQYF TGTGCCAGCACCGAAGGAAGGGAGCAGTACTTC
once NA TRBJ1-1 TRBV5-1 CASSLDMNTEAFF TGCGCCAGCAGCTTGGACATGAACACTGAAGCTTTCTTT
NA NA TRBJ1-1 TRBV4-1 CASSQSPGNTEAFF TGCGCCAGCAGCCAGTCCCCCGGGAACACTGAAGCTTTCTTT
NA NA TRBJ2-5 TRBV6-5 CASSTQGLEETQYF TGTGCCAGCAGTACTCAGGGGTTGGAGGAGACCCAGTACTTC
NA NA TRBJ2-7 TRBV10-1 CASSVDRDGDDEQYF TGCGCCAGCAGCGTCGACCGGGACGGTGATGACGAGCAGTACTTC
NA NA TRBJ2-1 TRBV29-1 CSAVLGHEQFF TGCAGCGCCGTTTTAGGCCATGAGCAGTTCTTC
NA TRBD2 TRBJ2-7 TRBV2 CASSFPAGGSYEQYF TGTGCCAGCAGTTTTCCAGCGGGAGGGTCCTACGAGCAGTACTTC
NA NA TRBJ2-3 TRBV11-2 CASSSLGPPMQYF TGTGCCAGCAGCTCCCTGGGACCCCCTATGCAGTATTTT
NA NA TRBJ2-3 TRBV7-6 CASSFLRDTDTQYF TGTGCCAGCAGCTTTCTGCGGGACACAGATACGCAGTATTTT
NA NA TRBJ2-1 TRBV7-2 CASSLIDGSYNEQFF TGTGCCAGCAGCTTAATTGATGGGTCCTACAATGAGCAGTTCTTC
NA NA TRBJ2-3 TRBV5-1 CASSPPYLDTQYF TGCGCCAGCAGCCCGCCCTATTTGGATACGCAGTATTTT
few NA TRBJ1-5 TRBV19 CASSIGRPGPQHF TGTGCCAGTAGTATCGGCCGACCGGGGCCCCAGCATTTT
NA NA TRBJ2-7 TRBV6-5 CASSGTQDLEQYF TGTGCCAGCAGTGGTACACAGGATTTGGAGCAGTACTTC
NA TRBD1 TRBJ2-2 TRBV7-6 CASSTGQGGDTGELFF TGTGCCAGCAGCACCGGACAGGGGGGAGACACCGGGGAGCTGTTTTTT
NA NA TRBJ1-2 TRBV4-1 CASSPSGGDGYTF TGCGCCAGCAGCCCCTCGGGAGGGGACGGCTACACCTTC
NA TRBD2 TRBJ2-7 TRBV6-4 CASSPGTSPSYEQYF TGTGCCAGCAGCCCCGGGACTAGTCCCTCCTACGAGCAGTACTTC
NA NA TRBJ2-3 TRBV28 CASSFLEFTDTQYF TGTGCCAGCAGTTTCCTAGAATTCACAGATACGCAGTATTTT
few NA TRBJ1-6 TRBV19 CASSTGLWSPLHF TGTGCCAGTAGTACAGGGTTATGGTCACCCCTCCACTTT
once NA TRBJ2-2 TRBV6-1 CASSVMMLVGYAGELFF TGTGCCAGCAGTGTGATGATGTTAGTAGGGTACGCCGGGGAGCTGTTTTTT
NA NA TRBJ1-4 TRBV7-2 CASSLGVQGSELFF TGTGCCAGCAGCTTAGGGGTCCAGGGGAGCGAACTGTTTTTT
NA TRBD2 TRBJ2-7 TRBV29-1 CSASLGTSYSYEQYF TGCAGCGCCTCCCTGGGGACTAGCTACTCCTACGAGCAGTACTTC
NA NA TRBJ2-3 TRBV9 CASSPRSEDTQYF TGTGCCAGCAGCCCCCGTTCGGAGGATACGCAGTATTTT
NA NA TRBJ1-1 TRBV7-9 CASSSPTALLNTEAFF TGTGCCAGCAGCTCACCTACGGCCCTCTTGAACACTGAAGCTTTCTTT
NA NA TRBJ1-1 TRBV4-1 CASSQDTLNTEAFF TGCGCCAGCAGCCAAGATACGCTGAACACTGAAGCTTTCTTT
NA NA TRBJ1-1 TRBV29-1 CSGAPMNTEAFF TGCAGCGGGGCCCCCATGAACACTGAAGCTTTCTTT
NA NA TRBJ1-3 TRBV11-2 CASSLLELSGNTIYF TGTGCCAGCAGCTTACTGGAGCTCTCTGGAAACACCATATATTTT
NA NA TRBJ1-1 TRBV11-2 CASSLKDTEAFF TGTGCCAGCAGCTTGAAGGACACTGAAGCTTTCTTT
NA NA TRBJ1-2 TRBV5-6 CASSGGEGYTF TGTGCCAGTTCCGGGGGCGAGGGCTACACCTTC
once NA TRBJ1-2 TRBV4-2 CASSQEVGDASKGYTF TGTGCCAGCAGCCAAGAGGTCGGGGACGCGTCGAAGGGCTACACCTTC
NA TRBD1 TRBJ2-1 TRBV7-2 CASTVPDRDNEQFF TGTGCCAGCACCGTCCCCGACAGGGACAATGAGCAGTTCTTC
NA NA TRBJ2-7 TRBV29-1 CSVEDPGESSYEQYF TGCAGCGTTGAAGATCCGGGGGAGAGCTCCTACGAGCAGTACTTC
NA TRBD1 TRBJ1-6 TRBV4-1 CASSQGDRRGTPLHF TGCGCCAGCAGCCAAGGGGACAGGCGGGGTACACCCCTCCACTTT
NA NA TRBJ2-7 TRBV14 CASSQVDSYEQYF TGTGCCAGCAGCCAAGTAGACTCCTACGAGCAGTACTTC
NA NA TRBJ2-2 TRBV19 CATLDPGNTGELFF TGTGCCACACTAGACCCGGGCAACACCGGGGAGCTGTTTTTT
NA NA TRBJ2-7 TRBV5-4 CASSLEGLSNYEQYF TGTGCCAGCAGCTTGGAAGGACTCTCCAACTACGAGCAGTACTTC
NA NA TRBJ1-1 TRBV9 CASSVGTGATEAFF TGTGCCAGCAGCGTAGGGACCGGGGCTACTGAAGCTTTCTTT
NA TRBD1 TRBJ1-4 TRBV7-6 CASSSERQGPYEKLFF TGTGCCAGCAGCTCGGAACGACAGGGGCCCTATGAAAAACTGTTTTTT
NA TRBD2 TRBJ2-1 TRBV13 CASSGLAGGLSYNEQFF TGTGCCAGCAGCGGACTAGCGGGAGGACTGTCCTACAATGAGCAGTTCTTC